One sample yielded the 32 T cell receptor beta chains listed below, sequenced in a study of cytomegalovirus exposure and HLA in healthy donors. PCR employed 60 Vbeta and 13 Jbeta primers. Sequenced by immunoSEQ multiplex PCR; TCRdb stores in-frame clones only, minus some. There are about 160,000 clones in the sample; 76% occur only once, and about 0.69% lies in the top ten. The sample was PBMCs. The receptors stem from a female donor in good health and CMV-seronegative.

This clone was found a few times. The chain combines TRBV5-1 with TRBJ1-5; TRBD1 matches at 7 bases. CDR3 size: 15 residues. J was trimmed by 4 bases and V by 4 bases; bases with no gene match: 8. Germline CDR1 SGHRS, CDR2 YFSETQ. The CDR3 protein is CASSREGDRNQPQHF. CDR3 sequence (DNA): TGCGCCAGCAGCCGAGAAGGGGACAGAAATCAGCCCCAGCATTTT.

V gene TRBV5-1 combines with J gene TRBJ2-2, with a possible D match to TRBD2 (6 bases). The germline V and J ends were trimmed by 5 bases and 4 bases, with 6 bases remaining between them. Germline lookup yields CDR1 SGHRS and CDR2 YFSETQ. This CDR3 region has 12 residues. The CDR3 reads CASREGTGELFF. The CDR3, as DNA: TGCGCCAGCAGGGAGGGCACCGGGGAGCTGTTTTTT.

The V gene is TRBV7-3, the J gene TRBJ2-3; D gene unclear. The CDR3 covers 12 residues. Trimming took 0 bases from V and 8 from J, leaving 6 bases between them. CDR1 is SGHTA, CDR2 FQGTGA, per germline. For the CDR3, the DNA is TGTGCCAGCAGCTTAACCGGTGCTACGCAGTATTTT. This encodes CASSLTGATQYF.

This chain links TRBV7-3 with TRBJ2-4; TRBD2 matches 9 bases. The CDR3 extends over 15 amino acids. The ends lost 5 bases at V and 10 bases at J; junction bases unmatched: 12. Germline CDR1 is SGHTA and CDR2 is FQGTGA. In DNA form, the CDR3 reads TGTGCCAGCAGCCCTGTCGGGGGGCGGGGGGGAATTCAGTACTTC. This encodes CASSPVGGRGGIQYF.

This sequence joins TRBV25-1 and TRBJ1-2; the D is unclear. The CDR3 is 13 amino acids. Germline V gene sequence: CDR1 MGHDK, CDR2 SYGVNS. Trimming pared 4 bases from V and 5 bases from J, leaving 11 bases between. This chain's CDR3 is CASSGVEGYGYTF. CDR3 DNA: TGTGCCAGCAGTGGGGTAGAGGGTTATGGCTACACCTTC.

The chain carries TRBV7-3 and TRBJ2-7; 11 nucleotides match TRBD2. CDR3 length equals 14 residues. The germline V gene has CDR1 SGHTA and CDR2 FQGTGA. V shed 5 bases, J shed 3 bases, and the junction held 3 bases outside the gene matches. The chain's CDR3 is CASSRLAGNYEQYF. The CDR3 bases are TGTGCCAGCAGCAGACTAGCGGGAAACTACGAGCAGTACTTC. Filled out from reference TRBV7-3 and TRBJ2-7, the complete variable domain reads GAGVSQTPSNKVTEKGKYVELRCDPISGHTALYWYRQSLGQGPEFLIYFQGTGAADDSGLPNDRFFAVRPEGSVSTLKIQRTERGDSAVYLCASSRLAGNYEQYFGPGTRLTVT.

The V and J genes are TRBV27 and TRBJ2-2; TRBD2 agrees at 11 bases. The V and J ends lost 5 bases and 4 bases, in that order; junction bases with no gene match: 18. The CDR3 sequence is 20 residues long. Germline V gene lookup returns CDR1 MNHEY and CDR2 SMNVEV (reference sequence). CDR3 protein: CASSQMGQPGTSGSTGELFF. In nucleotides, the CDR3 is TGTGCCAGCAGTCAGATGGGACAGCCCGGGACTAGCGGTTCCACCGGGGAGCTGTTTTTT.

The chain couples TRBV5-4 to TRBJ1-6, with TRBD1 as a possible D gene (6 bases). Germline V gene sequence: CDR1 SGHNT, CDR2 YYREEE (reference sequence). This CDR3 region has 16 residues. Trimming removed 0 bases at V and 6 bases at J, with 13 bases between. CDR3 in DNA: TGTGCCAGCAGCTTGGGGGGTCAGGGGCCTAATTCACCCCTCCACTTT. Its protein product is CASSLGGQGPNSPLHF. Looking up the rest from reference TRBV5-4 and TRBJ1-6 gives the full variable domain: ETGVTQSPTHLIKTRGQQVTLRCSSQSGHNTVSWYQQALGQGPQFIFQYYREEENGRGNFPPRFSGLQFPNYSSELNVNALELDDSALYLCASSLGGQGPNSPLHFGNGTRLTVT.

Comment on this clone: Germline and junction disagree at one end, which may indicate a read error. This sequence joins TRBV5-4 and TRBJ2-6, with D maybe TRBD1 (5 bases). This CDR3 comprises 15 residues. Germline-derived CDR1 and CDR2 are SGHNT and YYREEE (reference sequence). CDR3 bases: TGTGCCAGCAGCTTTAGCTACTCTGGGGCCAACGGCCTGACTTTC. It yields the protein CASSFSYSGANGLTF.

V and J are TRBV4-2 and TRBJ2-3, with D unresolved. This CDR3 has 13 residues. V shed 0 bases and J shed 3 bases, with 4 bases lying between them. Germline V gives CDR1 LGHNA, CDR2 YNFKEQ. Here the CDR3 reads CASSQDPTDTQYF. CDR3 in DNA: TGTGCCAGCAGCCAAGATCCTACAGATACGCAGTATTTT.

This chain joins TRBV7-2 and TRBJ2-7; 11 bases map to TRBD1. The CDR3 runs to 14 residues. The trim removed 7 bases at V and 3 bases at J, leaving 5 bases unmatched. The germline V gene encodes CDR1 SGHTA and CDR2 FQGNSA. CDR3 in amino acids: CASTKDRGHYEQYF. CDR3 coding DNA: TGTGCCAGCACGAAGGACAGGGGGCACTACGAGCAGTACTTC.

In nucleotides, the CDR3 is TGCGCCAGCACCGATGACAGGGCGGGAGGCTACACCTTC. Encoded protein: CASTDDRAGGYTF. The chain carries TRBV5-1 and TRBJ1-2, with 7 bases identical to TRBD1. The germline V gene has CDR1 SGHRS and CDR2 YFSETQ. The junction had 10 bases not matched to a gene; V was cut back by 6 bases and J by 8 bases. The CDR3 totals 13 residues.

The V and J genes are TRBV7-2 and TRBJ2-2; D is undetermined. The CDR3 is 15 residues long. V gave up 1 base and J gave up 4 bases, with 10 bases separating them. Germline V lookup: CDR1 SGHTA, CDR2 FQGNSA. CDR3 sequence: CASSLEAGSTGELFF. Here the CDR3 DNA reads TGTGCCAGCAGCTTAGAGGCAGGCTCCACCGGGGAGCTGTTTTTT.

The chain is built from TRBV9 and TRBJ2-1, with D unresolved. Trimming took off 6 bases at V and 4 bases at J, with 17 bases between the two ends. CDR1 is SGDLS, CDR2 YYNGEE, per germline. This CDR3 contains 15 residues. The CDR3: CASNFDGRNYNEQFF. CDR3 bases: TGTGCCAGCAACTTTGACGGCAGGAATTACAATGAGCAGTTCTTC.

V usage is TRBV7-2 and J usage is TRBJ2-7; TRBD2 agrees at 7 bases. The CDR3 has 14 residues. Germline CDR1 is SGHTA and CDR2 is FQGNSA. After removal of 1 base from V and 6 bases from J, the junction contained 6 bases not matched to a gene. The CDR3 DNA reads as TGTGCCAGCAGCTTAGAACTAGCGATGGGCGAGCAGTACTTC. It codes for CASSLELAMGEQYF. The full variable domain, with the rest looked up from reference TRBV7-2 and TRBJ2-7, is GAGVSQSPSNKVTEKGKDVELRCDPISGHTALYWYRQSLGQGLEFLIYFQGNSAPDKSGLPSDRFSAERTGGSVSTLTIQRTQQEDSAVYLCASSLELAMGEQYFGPGTRLTVT.

The rearrangement uses TRBV9 and TRBJ2-2; D possibly corresponds to TRBD2 (5 bases). The CDR3 has 14 residues. Germline-derived CDR1 and CDR2 are SGDLS and YYNGEE. Trimming shortened V by 0 bases and J by 6 bases, and 9 bases separated the two germline ends. CDR3 in DNA: TGTGCCAGCAGCGTAGAATCTAGCCCCGGGGAGCTGTTTTTT. Translating it yields CASSVESSPGELFF. Complete variable domain (other parts from reference TRBV9 and TRBJ2-2): DSGVTQTPKHLITATGQRVTLRCSPRSGDLSVYWYQQSLDQGLQFLIQYYNGEERAKGNILERFSAQQFPDLHSELNLSSLELGDSALYFCASSVESSPGELFFGEGSRLTVL.

The V and J genes are TRBV7-8 and TRBJ2-7, with D possibly being TRBD1 (5 bases). Germline CDR1 and CDR2: SGHVS and FQNEAQ. The CDR3 totals 15 residues. Trimming cost V 2 bases and J 4 bases, with 15 bases left between them. The CDR3 spells CASSLFSQGSYEQYF. Here the CDR3 DNA reads TGTGCCAGCAGCTTATTTAGTCAGGGAAGTTACGAGCAGTACTTC.

This clone was observed a few times. The genes are TRBV7-9 and TRBJ2-7; weak D call: TRBD2 (6 bases). Germline V lookup: CDR1 SEHNR, CDR2 FQNEAQ (reference sequence). V dropped 6 bases and J dropped 7 bases, with 13 bases sitting between them. This CDR3 region has 12 residues. The CDR3 sequence: CASSLPGVEQYF. CDR3 sequence (DNA): TGTGCCAGCAGTCTACCGGGGGTTGAGCAGTACTTC.

The chain links TRBV5-4 to TRBJ2-7; 8 bases align to TRBD2. Per germline, CDR1 SGHNT and CDR2 YYREEE (reference sequence). V lost 0 bases to trimming and J lost 6 bases; unmatched junction nucleotides: 5. The CDR3 consists of 14 residues. CDR3 bases: TGTGCCAGCAGCTTGGCGGGAGGGCCAGGCGAGCAGTACTTC. Its protein product is CASSLAGGPGEQYF. The full variable domain, completed using reference TRBV5-4 and TRBJ2-7, is ETGVTQSPTHLIKTRGQQVTLRCSSQSGHNTVSWYQQALGQGPQFIFQYYREEENGRGNFPPRFSGLQFPNYSSELNVNALELDDSALYLCASSLAGGPGEQYFGPGTRLTVT.

This clone was counted only a few times. This chain uses TRBV15 with TRBJ2-3; unclear D gene. V lost 0 bases and J lost 3, with 4 bases in between. This CDR3 comprises 13 residues. Germline loops: CDR1 LNHNV, CDR2 YYDKDF (reference sequence). The DNA for the CDR3 is TGTGCCACCAGCAGAGATCTTACAGATACGCAGTATTTT. This gives the protein CATSRDLTDTQYF.

The V gene is TRBV7-9, the J gene TRBJ1-4; 11 bases align to TRBD1. This CDR3 has 15 residues. Looked up from germline, CDR1 is SEHNR and CDR2 is FQNEAQ (reference sequence). Trimming took 4 bases from V and 5 from J; bases not matched to a gene: 3. In DNA form, the CDR3 reads TGTGCCAGCAGCTATGGGACAGGGGGGAATGAAAAACTGTTTTTT. Translation gives CASSYGTGGNEKLFF.

The chain combines TRBV5-6 with TRBJ2-7, with 13 bases lining up with TRBD2. Germline CDR1 and CDR2: SGHDT and YYEEEE. The J segment lost 2 bases and the V segment lost 4 bases, leaving 3 bases of the junction unmatched. This CDR3 region has 15 residues. CDR3 bases: TGTGCCAGCAGCCAACTAGCGGGAGGGCCCTACGAGCAGTACTTC. Encoded protein: CASSQLAGGPYEQYF.

CDR3 region: CASSSVLAGDVQYF. CDR3 coding DNA: TGTGCCAGCAGTTCGGTGCTAGCGGGAGACGTGCAGTACTTC. V usage is TRBV27 and J usage is TRBJ2-7; 10 bases are a match to TRBD2. The V gene end was trimmed by 4 bases and the J gene end by 9 bases; junction bases not matched to a gene: 9. The CDR3 runs to 14 residues. Per germline, CDR1 MNHEY and CDR2 SMNVEV (reference sequence).

CDR3 in DNA: TGTGCCAGCAGCTTAGGGTTCGGAGATAGCAATCAGCCCCAGCATTTT. This sequence encodes CASSLGFGDSNQPQHF. The J gene is TRBJ1-5, the V gene TRBV11-2; D remains unclear. Germline V gene sequence: CDR1 SGHAT, CDR2 FQNNGV. There are 16 residues in the CDR3. The V and J ends lost 1 base and 0 bases respectively, with 10 bases between them.

V and J are TRBV27 and TRBJ1-2; no firm D call. The CDR3 is made up of 12 amino acids. In germline, CDR1 is MNHEY, CDR2 SMNVEV (reference sequence). The ends were cut back, 2 bases at V and 7 bases at J, with 8 bases in the middle. The CDR3 loop reads CASSLTPGGYTF. The CDR3 DNA is TGTGCCAGCAGTTTAACCCCCGGTGGCTACACCTTC.

The chain has TRBV7-2 and TRBJ2-3; D is uncertain. The germline V gene encodes CDR1 SGHTA and CDR2 FQGNSA. This CDR3 is built from 14 residues. V lost 5 bases, J lost 7 bases, and 16 bases lay in between. DNA for the CDR3: TGTGCCAGCAGCGGCTCCCAGGATAGGAATACGCAGTATTTT. Translating it yields CASSGSQDRNTQYF.

The gene calls are TRBV7-2 and TRBJ2-5; 7 bases map to TRBD1. The J call is doubtful: the DNA matches TRBJ2-7 better. The germline gives CDR1 SGHTA, CDR2 FQGNSA. The CDR3 contains 14 residues. The CDR3 reads CASSLEQGIYEQYF. CDR3 DNA: TGTGCCAGCAGCTTAGAACAGGGGATCTACGAGCAGTACTTC.

The J gene is TRBJ1-2, the V gene TRBV18; D perhaps matches TRBD1 (5 bases). The V gene's germline CDR1 is KGHSH and CDR2 LQKENI. This CDR3 comprises 13 residues. Trimming took 0 bases from V and 8 from J, leaving 10 bases between them. CDR3 DNA: TGTGCCAGCTCACCACCCGGACAAACCGGCTACACCTTC. Residues: CASSPPGQTGYTF.

The chain employs TRBV15 and TRBJ1-5; D is perhaps TRBD1 (6 bases). CDR1 and CDR2 from the germline V gene are LNHNV and YYDKDF (reference sequence). Trimming left V 0 bases short and J 1 base short, with 10 bases between. The CDR3 runs to 16 residues. As DNA, the CDR3 is TGTGCCACCAGCAGAGACCCCACAGGGAGCAATCAGCCCCAGCATTTT. Its protein is CATSRDPTGSNQPQHF.

V gene TRBV6-5 combines with J gene TRBJ2-2; the D is unclear. This CDR3 has 14 amino acids. Trimming removed 0 bases at V and 4 bases at J, with 6 bases between. The germline gives CDR1 MNHEY, CDR2 SVGAGI. The CDR3 nucleotides read TGTGCCAGCAGTTACTCTGCAGGCACCGGGGAGCTGTTTTTT. It encodes CASSYSAGTGELFF.

This sequence joins TRBV5-1 and TRBJ2-3, with D unclear. V gave up 2 bases and J gave up 0 bases, with 7 bases separating them. Germline CDR1 is SGHRS and CDR2 is YFSETQ. CDR3 length: 14 residues. Written as DNA, the CDR3 is TGCGCCAGCAGCTTTAGTGATAGCACAGATACGCAGTATTTT. Protein product: CASSFSDSTDTQYF. The full variable domain, rest sourced from reference TRBV5-1 and TRBJ2-3, is KAGVTQTPRYLIKTRGQQVTLSCSPISGHRSVSWYQQTPGQGLQFLFEYFSETQRNKGNFPGRFSGRQFSNSRSEMNVSTLELGDSALYLCASSFSDSTDTQYFGPGTRLTVL.

This clone has more than one count but fewer than ten. The chain employs TRBV6-7 and TRBJ1-1, with 12 bases matching TRBD1. TRBV6-7 is given ORF status, its function remaining uncertain. V gave up 5 bases and J gave up 10 bases; unmatched junction bases: 20. This CDR3 region has 18 residues. The CDR3 sequence is CASSQIRIGTGGSEGAFF. CDR3 DNA sequence: TGTGCCAGCAGTCAAATAAGAATCGGGACAGGGGGCTCCGAGGGAGCTTTCTTT.